The rows below give T cell receptor beta chains drawn from one sample of a study of identical twins. TCRdb reprocessed the 5' RACE reads via MiXCR and lists one record per CDR3 protein. The data show a few hundred thousand distinct CDR3 sequences, with roughly 8.6% seen just once and about 7.1% held by the top ten. These data also formed part of another study, on yellow fever vaccine responses in identical twins.

The sample was CD8+ T cells sorted from blood. The origin of the receptors is a woman aged 18-29 years in good health. The CDR3 runs from the conserved cysteine through the conserved F or W. Each record gives: V gene, CDR3 length, J gene, D gene, clone size, CDR3 protein, CDR3 DNA. D genes are given only for firm matches. For some rows the clone size is stated as once, few or many, or as a class when expanded; others skip it.

V: TRBV15
length: 15
J: TRBJ1-4
D: .
size: many
CDR3: CATSRDPGEAEKLFF
DNA: TGTGCCACCAGCAGAGATCCAGGGGAGGCCGAAAAACTGTTTTTT

V: TRBV7-9
length: 14
J: TRBJ2-3
D: .
size: many
CDR3: CASSTGNSADTQYF
DNA: TGTGCCAGCAGCACAGGGAATTCAGCAGATACGCAGTATTTT

V: TRBV7-8
length: 15
J: TRBJ1-5
D: .
size: few
CDR3: CASSSALDLGQPQHF
DNA: TGTGCCAGCAGCTCTGCCTTAGATCTAGGTCAGCCCCAGCATTTT

V: TRBV10-1
length: 12
J: TRBJ2-3
D: .
size: .
CDR3: CASSGGSDTQYF
DNA: TGCGCCAGCAGTGGGGGGTCAGATACGCAGTATTTT

V: TRBV25-1
length: 15
J: TRBJ2-2
D: .
size: many
CDR3: CASSEGAFNTGELFF
DNA: TGTGCCAGCAGTGAGGGGGCTTTCAACACCGGGGAGCTGTTTTTT

V: TRBV28
length: 15
J: TRBJ2-1
D: .
size: few
CDR3: CASRQLDPSYNEQFF
DNA: TGTGCCAGCAGGCAACTGGATCCGAGCTACAATGAGCAGTTCTTC

V: TRBV7-9
length: 15
J: TRBJ2-7
D: TRBD1
size: few
CDR3: CASTGPGQGPYEQYF
DNA: TGTGCCAGCACTGGCCCGGGACAGGGCCCATACGAGCAGTACTTC

V: TRBV7-9
length: 14
J: TRBJ2-5
D: .
size: .
CDR3: CASSLGVEPETQYF
DNA: TGTGCCAGCAGCTTAGGGGTTGAGCCGGAGACCCAGTACTTC

V: TRBV5-1
length: 12
J: TRBJ2-7
D: .
size: few
CDR3: CASRSGPSEQYF
DNA: TGCGCCAGCCGCTCCGGGCCCAGCGAGCAGTACTTC

V: TRBV29-1
length: 11
J: TRBJ2-7
D: TRBD1
size: many
CDR3: CSATGGHEQYF
DNA: TGCAGCGCGACAGGGGGCCACGAGCAGTACTTC

V: TRBV7-4
length: 15
J: TRBJ2-3
D: TRBD2
size: .
CDR3: CASSQSGSRPDTQYF
DNA: TGTGCCAGCAGCCAAAGCGGGAGTCGTCCAGATACGCAGTATTTT

V: TRBV6-5
length: 13
J: TRBJ2-3
D: .
size: few
CDR3: CASSYSTLDTQYF
DNA: TGTGCCAGCAGTTACTCTACCCTAGATACGCAGTATTTT

V: TRBV18
length: 15
J: TRBJ2-7
D: TRBD1
size: many
CDR3: CASSHLDRVKDEQYF
DNA: TGTGCCAGCTCACACTTGGACAGGGTAAAGGACGAGCAGTACTTC

V: TRBV29-1
length: 11
J: TRBJ2-1
D: .
size: many
CDR3: CSSPSKGEQFF
DNA: TGCAGCTCCCCATCGAAGGGTGAGCAGTTCTTC

V: TRBV6-2/TRBV6-3
length: 17
J: TRBJ2-1
D: TRBD2
size: .
CDR3: CASSPSLAGVERGEQFF
DNA: TGTGCCAGCAGTCCCTCACTAGCGGGAGTTGAGCGGGGTGAGCAGTTCTTC

V: TRBV27
length: 13
J: TRBJ2-1
D: .
size: many
CDR3: CASSLSTYNEQFF
DNA: TGTGCCAGCAGCTTAAGCACCTACAATGAGCAGTTCTTC

V: TRBV28
length: 16
J: TRBJ2-5
D: .
size: .
CDR3: CASSLYWGRGQETQYF
DNA: TGTGCCAGCAGTTTATACTGGGGACGGGGCCAAGAGACCCAGTACTTC

V: TRBV7-3
length: 16
J: TRBJ2-3
D: TRBD1
size: .
CDR3: CASSLGGQGALDTQYF
DNA: TGTGCCAGCAGCTTGGGGGGACAGGGGGCCTTAGATACGCAGTATTTT

V: TRBV2
length: 18
J: TRBJ2-1
D: TRBD2
size: .
CDR3: CASISSGTSGVGVNEQFF
DNA: TGTGCCAGTATCTCCTCCGGGACTAGCGGGGTCGGCGTCAATGAGCAGTTCTTC

V: TRBV7-8
length: 16
J: TRBJ2-3
D: TRBD2
size: few
CDR3: CASSSMTSGGTDTQYF
DNA: TGTGCCAGCAGCTCCATGACTAGCGGGGGCACAGATACGCAGTATTTT

V: TRBV29-1
length: 12
J: TRBJ2-7
D: .
size: few
CDR3: CSVVSAAYEQYF
DNA: TGCAGCGTTGTTTCCGCGGCCTACGAGCAGTACTTC

V: TRBV3-1
length: 16
J: TRBJ2-1
D: TRBD1
size: few
CDR3: CASSQDLGTGYNEQFF
DNA: TGTGCCAGCAGCCAAGATCTTGGGACAGGGTACAATGAGCAGTTCTTC

V: TRBV3-1
length: 17
J: TRBJ2-1
D: .
size: .
CDR3: CASSPSVGLGIINEQFF
DNA: TGTGCCAGCAGCCCCTCAGTGGGGCTCGGGATCATCAATGAGCAGTTCTTC

V: TRBV27
length: 14
J: TRBJ2-7
D: .
size: few
CDR3: CASSFKGGGYEQYF
DNA: TGTGCCAGCAGTTTCAAAGGGGGGGGCTACGAGCAGTACTTC

V: TRBV5-1
length: 17
J: TRBJ2-3
D: .
size: many
CDR3: CASSFLADQPLTDAQYF
DNA: TGCGCCAGCAGCTTCTTAGCGGACCAACCCCTCACAGATGCGCAGTATTTT

V: TRBV29-1
length: 17
J: TRBJ2-1
D: .
size: .
CDR3: CSVERGEKGGYMDEQFF
DNA: TGCAGCGTTGAACGTGGGGAAAAAGGGGGGTATATGGATGAGCAGTTCTTC

V: TRBV13
length: 13
J: TRBJ2-5
D: .
size: .
CDR3: CASSFGGWETQYF
DNA: TGTGCCAGCAGCTTTGGGGGCTGGGAGACCCAGTACTTC

V: TRBV7-9
length: 16
J: TRBJ2-1
D: .
size: .
CDR3: CASSLVVGGSYNEQFF
DNA: TGTGCCAGCAGCTTAGTGGTCGGGGGCTCCTACAATGAGCAGTTCTTC

V: TRBV7-9
length: 13
J: TRBJ2-7
D: .
size: .
CDR3: CASSEGYSYEQYF
DNA: TGTGCCAGCAGCGAAGGGTACTCCTACGAGCAGTACTTC

V: TRBV15
length: 15
J: TRBJ1-6
D: .
size: many
CDR3: CATSRDRGSNSPLHF
DNA: TGTGCCACCAGCAGAGATCGGGGCAGTAATTCACCCCTCCACTTT

V: TRBV7-9
length: 13
J: TRBJ2-1
D: .
size: .
CDR3: CASSFWDYNEQFF
DNA: TGTGCCAGCAGCTTCTGGGATTACAATGAGCAGTTCTTC

V: TRBV12-3/TRBV12-4
length: 17
J: TRBJ1-2
D: .
size: many
CDR3: CASGPTEFGYVSYGYTF
DNA: TGTGCCAGCGGCCCGACGGAGTTCGGTTATGTTTCCTATGGCTACACCTTC

V: TRBV12-3/TRBV12-4
length: 14
J: TRBJ1-3
D: TRBD1
size: .
CDR3: CASVRDRDGNTIYF
DNA: TGTGCCAGCGTCCGGGACAGGGATGGAAACACCATATATTTT

V: TRBV6-9
length: 13
J: TRBJ2-7
D: .
size: .
CDR3: CASSGLNRNEQYF
DNA: TGTGCCAGCAGTGGACTCAACAGAAACGAGCAGTACTTC

V: TRBV4-3
length: 16
J: TRBJ2-1
D: .
size: many
CDR3: CASSQDDRLAGNEQFF
DNA: TGCGCCAGCAGCCAAGATGATCGGCTAGCAGGTAATGAGCAGTTCTTC

V: TRBV25-1
length: 13
J: TRBJ2-5
D: .
size: many
CDR3: CASSEGARETQYF
DNA: TGTGCCAGCAGTGAAGGGGCTCGGGAGACCCAGTACTTC

V: TRBV30
length: 13
J: TRBJ2-1
D: .
size: many
CDR3: CAWSSTGWTEQFF
DNA: TGTGCCTGGAGTAGCACAGGGTGGACTGAGCAGTTCTTC

V: TRBV4-3
length: 16
J: TRBJ2-7
D: .
size: few
CDR3: CASSQGIVGRINEQYF
DNA: TGCGCCAGCAGCCAGGGGATTGTGGGGCGTATAAACGAGCAGTACTTC

V: TRBV27
length: 15
J: TRBJ2-7
D: .
size: many
CDR3: CASSPWERSSYEQYF
DNA: TGTGCCAGCAGTCCCTGGGAACGCTCCTCCTACGAGCAGTACTTC

V: TRBV6-5
length: 14
J: TRBJ2-3
D: .
size: few
CDR3: CASSYLSVGDTQYF
DNA: TGTGCCAGCAGTTACCTGTCGGTAGGAGATACGCAGTATTTT

V: TRBV20-1
length: 15
J: TRBJ2-1
D: TRBD1
size: many
CDR3: CSASMRDRAYNEQFF
DNA: TGCAGTGCTAGTATGCGGGACAGGGCTTACAATGAGCAGTTCTTC

V: TRBV6-4
length: 16
J: TRBJ2-1
D: .
size: many
CDR3: CASSDSGSSSYNEQFF
DNA: TGTGCCAGCAGTGATTCCGGCTCTAGCTCCTACAATGAGCAGTTCTTC